This TCR beta chain originates from a study of blood T cell repertoires in COVID-19. The protocol was immunoSEQ multiplex PCR, while the TCRdb copy is restricted to in-frame clones and leaves out a portion. The profile covers over 150,000 clones, with roughly 87% appearing a single time and around 2.1% taken by the ten largest. The CDR3 covers 15 residues. The V segment lost 0 bases and the J segment 4 bases; nucleotides outside the gene matches: 3. CDR1 is MNHNY and CDR2 is SVGAGI in the germline V gene (reference sequence). V is TRBV6-6 and J is TRBJ1-1; 9 nucleotides line up with TRBD1. The sequenced sample was PBMCs or T cells enriched from blood (not recorded which). This clonotype was sampled from a woman under 40 who had recovered from COVID-19. The CDR3 nucleotides read TGTGCCAGCAGTTACTCTGACAGGGGGGCCACTGAAGCTTTCTTT. It encodes CASSYSDRGATEAFF.